The 14 T cell receptor beta chains given below trace back to one sample, sequenced in a study of T cells in Graves' hyperthyroidism and ophthalmopathy. RNA transcripts yielded amplified TCR beta CDR3 regions. An initial round of RT-PCR targeting the TCR CDR3 relied on the HTBI primer set. TCRdb reprocessed the multiplex PCR reads via MiXCR and lists one record per CDR3 protein. The sample carries approximately 590,000 distinct CDR3 sequences, 15% to 19% recorded once. Source material: blood. These receptors were obtained from a woman aged 25-40 years with Graves' hyperthyroidism.

This clonotype was counted many times. The chain joins TRBV28 to TRBJ1-3, with D uncertain. Germline lookup yields CDR1 MDHEN and CDR2 SYDVKM. Trimming left V 3 bases short and J 8 bases short, with 20 bases between. This CDR3 spans 16 amino acids. The CDR3 loop reads CASSFHEPPPEDTIYF. The CDR3 bases are TGTGCCAGCAGTTTCCATGAACCACCGCCGGAGGACACCATATATTTT.

The chain has TRBV20-1 and TRBJ2-2, with 11 bases identical to TRBD2. Germline V gene sequence: CDR1 DFQATT, CDR2 SNEGSKA (reference sequence). V was clipped by 6 bases and J by 2 bases; unmatched bases: 5. CDR3 size: 15 residues. The CDR3 loop reads CSASGTSGNTGELFF. CDR3 sequence (DNA): TGCAGTGCGAGCGGGACTAGCGGCAACACCGGGGAGCTGTTTTTT.

A remark on this clonotype: A much larger clone sits a single nucleotide away, making a read error possible. The chain joins TRBV7-3 to TRBJ2-1; 8 bases map to TRBD2. The CDR3 contains 17 residues. Germline V gene lookup returns CDR1 SGHTA and CDR2 FQGTGA. After removal of 2 bases from V and 5 bases from J, the junction contained 11 bases not matched to a gene. CDR3 sequence (DNA): TGTGCCAGCAGCTTAGGGATTAGCGGGATTATCCACAATGAGCAGTTCTTC. Amino acids: CASSLGISGIIHNEQFF.

The genes are TRBV29-1 and TRBJ1-2; D is unresolved. The CDR3 contains 10 residues. V was cut by 3 bases and J by 5 bases, with 4 bases left in between. Germline V lookup: CDR1 SQVTM, CDR2 ANQGSEA. The CDR3, as DNA: TGCAGCGTTGAGGGGTATGGCTACACCTTC. This gives the protein CSVEGYGYTF.

This clonotype was seen many times. J is TRBJ2-7 and V is TRBV12-3 or TRBV12-4, with 8 bases aligning to TRBD2. The CDR3 sequence is 13 residues long. V shed 5 bases, J shed 4 bases, and the junction held 4 bases outside the gene matches. This CDR3 reads CASSATSGYEQYF. Here the CDR3 DNA reads TGTGCCAGCAGTGCCACTAGCGGATACGAGCAGTACTTC.

The chain has TRBV7-2 and TRBJ2-5, with no clear D. Germline V gene lookup returns CDR1 SGHTA and CDR2 FQGNSA. CDR3 length: 15 residues. With 5 bases removed from V and 0 bases from J, the gap between germline ends came to 13 bases. The CDR3 reads CASSADWAYQETQYF. DNA for the CDR3: TGTGCCAGCAGCGCTGACTGGGCCTACCAAGAGACCCAGTACTTC.

This clonotype was observed many times. The rearrangement links TRBV28 to TRBJ2-2; 12 bases agree with TRBD2. Germline-derived CDR1 and CDR2 are MDHEN and SYDVKM. Germline trimming cut 5 bases from V and 1 base from J; bases unmatched to any gene: 8. This CDR3 is built from 18 residues. The CDR3 sequence is CASSRNILAGGNTGELFF. The CDR3 nucleotides are TGTGCCAGCAGTCGAAATATACTAGCGGGAGGGAACACCGGGGAGCTGTTTTTT.

This clonotype was detected ten times or more. The chain's CDR3 is CASRKRLAEVSDTQYF. The CDR3 DNA reads as TGTGCCAGCAGAAAAAGACTAGCCGAGGTATCAGATACGCAGTATTTT. The J gene is TRBJ2-3, the V gene TRBV3-1; 7 positions match TRBD2. Germline values: CDR1 LGHDT, CDR2 YNNKEL (reference sequence). V dropped 6 bases and J dropped 4; count of bases not matched to a gene: 13. The CDR3 is made up of 16 amino acids.

In regard to this clonotype: A much larger clone differs by one base, so this may be a read error. V usage is TRBV11-2 and J usage is TRBJ2-2; D is uncertain. The CDR3 contains 13 residues. In germline, CDR1 is SGHAT, CDR2 FQNNGV. The CDR3 coding sequence is TGTGTCAGCAACCTCGTCGGGACCGGGGAGCTGTTTTTT. This sequence encodes CVSNLVGTGELFF.

This clonotype was counted at least ten times. This rearrangement joins TRBV9 to TRBJ2-7; 7 nucleotides align to TRBD2. V lost 0 bases, J lost 1 base, and 7 bases stayed unmatched. The length of the CDR3 is 16 residues. Germline V gene sequence: CDR1 SGDLS, CDR2 YYNGEE. This CDR3 reads CASSVVDREDSYEQYF. The CDR3 DNA sequence: TGTGCCAGCAGCGTAGTAGATCGGGAGGATTCCTACGAGCAGTACTTC.

This clonotype was observed at least ten times. The chain is built from TRBV28 and TRBJ2-2, with D possibly matching TRBD1 (6 bases). The CDR3 loop spans 16 amino acids. The germline V gene has CDR1 MDHEN and CDR2 SYDVKM. Trimming left V 4 bases short and J 4 bases short, with 16 bases between. The CDR3 protein is CASSSTQGIVTGELFF. The CDR3 bases are TGTGCCAGCAGTTCGACGCAGGGGATTGTCACCGGGGAGCTGTTTTTT.

This sequence joins TRBV6-5 and TRBJ2-7, with D possibly TRBD2 on 6 matching bases. CDR3 length equals 14 residues. The germline V and J ends were trimmed by 2 bases and 5 bases, with 13 bases remaining between them. Per the germline V gene, CDR1 is MNHEY and CDR2 is SVGAGI. The CDR3 DNA follows: TGTGCCAGCAGTTACAGGGCTAGCGTCGACGAGCAGTACTTC. Amino acids: CASSYRASVDEQYF.

This clonotype was picked up one time. The chain recombines TRBV7-2 with TRBJ2-5; D possibly corresponds to TRBD1 (6 bases). Trimming removed 10 bases at V and 0 bases at J, with 9 bases between. The CDR3 has 12 residues. The germline gives CDR1 SGHTA, CDR2 FQGNSA. CDR3 coding DNA: TGTGCCACCGGACAGAACCAAGAGACCCAGTACTTC. It specifies CATGQNQETQYF.

This clonotype has a count of ten or more. This chain uses TRBV2 with TRBJ1-4; maybe TRBD1 (5 bases). The germline gives CDR1 SNHLY, CDR2 FYNNEI. The CDR3 totals 16 residues. With 5 bases removed from V and 5 bases from J, the gap between germline ends came to 18 bases. In DNA form, the CDR3 reads TGTGCCAGCAGTATGAGGAGAGGGGCTTCGAATGAAAAACTGTTTTTT. It specifies CASSMRRGASNEKLFF.